The 8 T cell receptor beta chains in this list originate from one sample, sequenced in a study of shared clonotypes between healthy human individuals. Clones were sequenced by immunoSEQ multiplex PCR, and TCRdb holds only the in-frame ones, with some missing. The sample lists some 1,100,000 clones; approximately 78% were seen once. Sample: memory CD4+ T cells from PBMCs. Subset: CD45RA-negative fraction. These receptors were obtained from a man in his late teens or twenties in good health. Some clones in this sample may be carry-over from other donors' samples.

About this clone itself: It may be a read error: a sequence one base away is much more abundant. CDR3 amino acids: CASSLRETEAFF. CDR3 DNA sequence: TGTGCCAGCAGCTTGCGGGAAACTGAAGCTTTCTTT. The chain carries TRBV5-4 and TRBJ1-1; D unclear. Germline CDR1 SGHNT, CDR2 YYREEE (reference sequence). This CDR3 is 12 amino acids long. Trimming left V 1 base short and J 5 bases short, with 6 bases between.

The chain carries TRBV6-4 and TRBJ1-3, with D maybe TRBD1 (5 bases). The CDR3 has 15 residues. The germline gives CDR1 MRHNA, CDR2 SNTAGT. V lost 3 bases and J lost 5, with 14 bases in between. The CDR3 is CASSEGVRKRNTIYF. The CDR3 DNA reads TGTGCCAGCAGTGAAGGGGTTCGGAAGAGAAACACCATATATTTT.

This chain uses TRBV9 with TRBJ2-2, with TRBD2 identical over 8 bases. The CDR3 spans 17 residues. CDR1 is SGDLS, CDR2 YYNGEE, per germline. V trimming: 7 bases; J trimming: 1 base; junction bases outside the gene matches: 12. The CDR3 coding sequence is TGTGCCAGCTCACCTCGTGGTAGCGGGATGAACACCGGGGAGCTGTTTTTT. It specifies CASSPRGSGMNTGELFF.

The rearrangement uses TRBV11-3 and TRBJ2-1; D is ambiguous. The ends were cut back, 5 bases at V and 5 bases at J, with 10 bases in the middle. In germline, CDR1 is SGHNT, CDR2 YENEEA. The CDR3 spans 13 residues. CDR3 in amino acids: CASSHSRHNEQFF. The CDR3 bases are TGTGCCAGCAGCCACAGTCGCCACAATGAGCAGTTCTTC. The full variable domain, with the rest looked up from reference TRBV11-3 and TRBJ2-1, is EAGVVQSPRYKIIEKKQPVAFWCNPISGHNTLYWYLQNLGQGPELLIRYENEEAVDDSQLPKDRFSAERLKGVDSTLKIQPAELGDSAVYLCASSHSRHNEQFFGPGTRLTVL.

The CDR3 here is CASSLGGRAWETQYF. Here the CDR3 DNA reads TGTGCCAGCAGCTTGGGCGGGAGGGCCTGGGAGACCCAGTACTTC. The V call is TRBV7-8, the J call TRBJ2-5; TRBD2 aligns across 9 bases. Germline V gives CDR1 SGHVS, CDR2 FQNEAQ. V lost 3 bases to trimming and J lost 5 bases; unmatched junction nucleotides: 7. CDR3 size: 15 residues.

The chain links TRBV7-3 to TRBJ2-7; 11 bases line up with TRBD2. The germline V gene has CDR1 SGHTA and CDR2 FQGTGA. This CDR3 contains 16 residues. The junction had 5 bases not matched to a gene; V was cut back by 1 base and J by 3 bases. CDR3 in DNA: TGTGCCAGCAGCTTAAGGGGGACTAGCGGAATCTACGAGCAGTACTTC. Protein product: CASSLRGTSGIYEQYF.

This clone came up a few times. The chain employs TRBV7-6 and TRBJ2-2, with no clear D. V was pared by 4 bases and J by 4 bases, with 1 base between. The CDR3 runs to 11 residues. From germline, CDR1 is SGHVS and CDR2 FNYEAQ. The CDR3 DNA is TGTGCCAGCAGCTCCACCGGGGAGCTGTTTTTT. This encodes CASSSTGELFF.

The CDR3 region is CASSLDLGSNYGYTF. The CDR3 region has the DNA TGTGCCAGCAGCTTGGACCTGGGGAGTAACTATGGCTACACCTTC. J is TRBJ1-2 and V is TRBV7-2; D remains unclear. V shed 3 bases and J shed 1 base, with 12 bases lying between them. CDR3 size: 15 residues. Germline CDR1 and CDR2: SGHTA and FQGNSA.